This entry features one T cell receptor (beta chain) sequence. The antigen is undetermined. This record belongs to a study of shared clonotypes between healthy human individuals. The overall study: Used for every donor were three CD4 naive, three CD4 memory, two CD8 naive and one CD8 memory plate. Study observations and caveats: As a rule, naive subsets had a larger estimated richness than memory subsets. Non-shared clonotypes had lower generation probabilities than clonotypes shared by all four sorted-subset donors.

From germline, CDR1 is KGHSH and CDR2 LQKENI. The CDR3 extends over 10 amino acids. Trimming cost V 6 bases and J 6 bases, with 3 bases left between them. The data were produced by immunoSEQ multiplex PCR, yet TCRdb's version contains in-frame clones alone and is incomplete. The sample records 2 million to 2.5 million clones, roughly 94% being singletons. This sequence originates from a young man in good health. Input material: naive CD4+ T cells sorted from blood. Subset described: CD45RA+ positively selected. The chain is built from TRBV18 and TRBJ1-5; D ambiguous. The CDR3 DNA sequence: TGTGCCAGCTCTTTTCAGCCCCAGCATTTT. It specifies CASSFQPQHF.